This T cell receptor (beta chain) was sequenced for a study of cytomegalovirus exposure and HLA in healthy donors. General study points: A further, later analysis showed that HLA-associated TCR beta chains (compared with equally common others) were more clonally expanded. Information on immune exposure was restricted to one variable (CMV serostatus). In a later analysis, the majority of CMV-associated beta chains seemingly showed HLA restriction. TCR beta V- and J-gene trimming was later associated with a missense DCLRE1C variant.

With respect to this clone: Its antigen is not identified.

Primers for the PCR totalled 60 Vbeta and 13 Jbeta. The table came from immunoSEQ multiplex PCR; TCRdb's copy has only in-frame clones and leaves some out. The sample gives fewer than 200,000 clones, 75% to 85% of which show up once; approximately 1.2% is in the top ten. V was pared by 7 bases and J by 3 bases, with 15 bases between. Germline CDR1 reads LNHDA; CDR2 reads SQIVND (reference sequence). The CDR3 spans 14 residues. The sequenced sample was PBMCs. This rearrangement joins TRBV19 to TRBJ1-1; possible D gene TRBD1, 6 bases. The sequence was obtained from a girl aged 2-15 years in good health and CMV-seropositive. The CDR3 region is CASTTQGWDTEAFF. The CDR3 coding sequence is TGTGCCAGTACGACACAGGGATGGGACACTGAAGCTTTCTTT. Complete variable domain (other parts from reference TRBV19 and TRBJ1-1): DGGITQSPKYLFRKEGQNVTLSCEQNLNHDAMYWYRQDPGQGLRLIYYSQIVNDFQKGDIAEGYSVSREKKESFPLTVTSAQKNPTAFYLCASTTQGWDTEAFFGQGTRLTVV.